Listed here are 6 T cell receptor beta chains from one sample, sequenced in a study of T-cell memory formation after mild COVID-19. TCRdb re-called the 5' RACE reads with MiXCR, one entry per CDR3 protein. Of about 33,000 distinct CDR3 sequences listed, 20% to 25% are singletons. The specimen was PBMCs or a T cell subset sorted from them (not recorded which). All receptors come from an adult who had mild COVID-19 (a few samples of this study predate the infection). Cell type and time point are not known.

This clonotype occurred many times. The chain employs TRBV2 and TRBJ1-1; D gene ambiguous. V shed 5 bases and J shed 3 bases, with 7 bases lying between them. The CDR3 loop spans 12 amino acids. Germline assignment: CDR1 SNHLY and CDR2 FYNNEI. The CDR3 spells CASSNLYTEAFF. The CDR3 DNA follows: TGTGCCAGCAGTAACCTTTACACTGAAGCTTTCTTT. The full variable domain, its missing parts supplied by reference TRBV2 and TRBJ1-1, is EPEVTQTPSHQVTQMGQEVILRCVPISNHLYFYWYRQILGQKVEFLVSFYNNEISEKSEIFDDQFSVERPDGSNFTLKIRSTKLEDSAMYFCASSNLYTEAFFGQGTRLTVV.

Many counts were recorded for this clonotype. This rearrangement joins TRBV2 to TRBJ2-7, with 11 bases matching TRBD1. Germline trimming cut 7 bases from V and 3 bases from J; bases unmatched to any gene: 5. CDR3 length equals 14 residues. Germline assignment: CDR1 SNHLY and CDR2 FYNNEI. CDR3 DNA sequence: TGTGCCAGCAACCCCGGGACAGGGGGCTACGAGCAGTACTTC. It translates to CASNPGTGGYEQYF.

In its sample, this clonotype was seen many times. The rearrangement uses TRBV12-3 or TRBV12-4 and TRBJ2-1; 7 nucleotides agree with TRBD1. Trimming cost V 6 bases and J 10 bases; bases outside gene matches: 3. The CDR3 runs 11 residues. CDR3 loop: CASSEQGEQFF. The CDR3 nucleotides are TGTGCCAGCAGCGAACAGGGGGAGCAGTTCTTC.

The chain links TRBV5-1 to TRBJ2-1, with 11 bases aligning to TRBD2. This CDR3 has 16 residues. V was clipped by 4 bases and J by 6 bases; unmatched bases: 9. Germline CDR1 reads SGHRS; CDR2 reads YFSETQ. The DNA for the CDR3 is TGCGCCAGCAGCCTTCGGACTAGCGGGTCGGGCAATGAGCAGTTCTTC. Translation: CASSLRTSGSGNEQFF.

The chain uses TRBV7-6 and TRBJ2-5; 11 bases fit TRBD1. V was pared by 0 bases and J by 1 base, with 4 bases of the junction left unmatched. The CDR3 is 17 residues long. Germline V lookup: CDR1 SGHVS, CDR2 FNYEAQ. The CDR3 is CASSLAGTGGVQETQYF. The CDR3 DNA reads as TGTGCCAGCAGCTTAGCCGGGACAGGGGGTGTCCAAGAGACCCAGTACTTC.

This clonotype was seen ten or more times. The J gene is TRBJ1-5, the V gene TRBV6-1; tentative D call: TRBD1 (5 bases). Between the trimmed V and J ends, which lost 1 base and 3 bases, there was a span of 16 bases. CDR1 and CDR2 from the germline V gene are MNHNS and SASEGT. The CDR3 runs 17 residues. The CDR3 loop reads CASSEGAVQGFNQPQHF. CDR3 in DNA: TGTGCCAGCAGTGAAGGGGCGGTTCAGGGTTTCAATCAGCCCCAGCATTTT.